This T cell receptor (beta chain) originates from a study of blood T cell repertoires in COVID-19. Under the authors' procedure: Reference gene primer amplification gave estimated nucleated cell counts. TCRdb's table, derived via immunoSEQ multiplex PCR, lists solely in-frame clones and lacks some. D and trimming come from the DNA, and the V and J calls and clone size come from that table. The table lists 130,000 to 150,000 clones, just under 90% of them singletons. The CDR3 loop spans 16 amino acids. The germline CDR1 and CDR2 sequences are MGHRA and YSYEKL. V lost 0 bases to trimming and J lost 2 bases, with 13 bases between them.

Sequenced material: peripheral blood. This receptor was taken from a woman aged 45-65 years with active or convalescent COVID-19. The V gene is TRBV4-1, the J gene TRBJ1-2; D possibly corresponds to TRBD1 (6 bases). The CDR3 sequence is CASSQEGGGRNYGYTF. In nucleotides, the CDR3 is TGCGCCAGCAGCCAAGAAGGCGGGGGCCGAAACTATGGCTACACCTTC.